This TCR beta chain was recorded in a study of Ad26.COV2.S vaccination and SARS-CoV-2 variants. V was clipped by 3 bases and J by 4 bases, with 13 bases between them. This CDR3 is 14 amino acids long. The germline V gene has CDR1 SGHDT and CDR2 YYEEEE. Produced via immunoSEQ multiplex PCR; TCRdb's table is partial and in-frame only. This repertoire shows about 98,000 clones, about three quarters found once; its top ten account for around a sixth. The material sequenced was peripheral blood, taken after recovery from COVID-19. The TCR was taken from a human donor who had recovered from COVID-19. This rearrangement joins TRBV5-6 to TRBJ2-5; the D call may be TRBD1 or TRBD2 (5 bases each). In DNA, the CDR3 is TGTGCCAGCAGCTCATCCGGGACGGTAGAGACCCAGTACTTC. Encoded protein: CASSSSGTVETQYF.